These 27 T cell receptor beta chains came from one sample sequenced in a study of CD8+ T cells in alopecia areata. Following extraction, RNA underwent reverse transcription to cDNA, which served as the sequencing template. TCRdb's copy holds only in-frame clones and misses some; the assay was immunoSEQ multiplex PCR. The sample includes roughly 100,000 clones, 50% to 60% of them seen just once. As for treatment: oral pan-JAK inhibitor, 5-10 mg twice daily. The specimen comprised CD8+ T cells sorted from blood, sampled at approximately week 61, from a patient treated with tofacitinib. Receptor source: a human donor with alopecia areata.

This clone was observed a handful of times. The V and J genes are TRBV5-6 and TRBJ2-5, with 7 bases lining up with TRBD1. CDR3 length equals 16 residues. V trimming: 4 bases; J trimming: 9 bases; junction bases outside the gene matches: 18. Germline-derived CDR1 and CDR2 are SGHDT and YYEEEE. CDR3 bases: TGTGCCAGCAGCCCCCGGGACAGTGGTCCAAGGGCGGCCCAGTACTTC. Translated: CASSPRDSGPRAAQYF.

This clone was counted between two and nine times. J is TRBJ1-1 and V is TRBV4-1; D call uncertain. Deletions cut 0 bases from V and 0 bases from J, with 8 bases between. This CDR3 region has 15 residues. Per germline, CDR1 MGHRA and CDR2 YSYEKL. The DNA for the CDR3 is TGCGCCAGCAGCCAAGATGCGGTTTTGAACACTGAAGCTTTCTTT. This gives the protein CASSQDAVLNTEAFF.

This chain links TRBV4-1 with TRBJ1-4, with D uncertain. V was clipped by 0 bases and J by 8 bases, with 13 bases between them. Germline V lookup: CDR1 MGHRA, CDR2 YSYEKL. This CDR3 is built from 15 residues. In DNA, the CDR3 is TGCGCCAGCAGCCAAGAGGTCGCGGAGTGGGAAAAACTGTTTTTT. Translating it yields CASSQEVAEWEKLFF.

This clone appeared a few times. The chain employs TRBV29-1 and TRBJ1-3; D unclear. The CDR3 is 15 amino acids. The V and J ends lost 1 base and 2 bases respectively, with 12 bases between them. CDR1 and CDR2 (germline): SQVTM, ANQGSEA. CDR3 sequence reads: CSVEATGSAGNTIYF. CDR3 sequence (DNA): TGCAGCGTTGAAGCGACGGGAAGCGCTGGAAACACCATATATTTT.

This rearrangement joins TRBV11-2 to TRBJ2-7; D may be TRBD1 (5 bases). Germline V gives CDR1 SGHAT, CDR2 FQNNGV. This CDR3 comprises 12 residues. V lost 8 bases and J 2 bases, leaving 10 bases between the germline ends. The CDR3 nucleotides read TGTGCCAGCTCCGTGGGGCCCTACGAGCAGTACTTC. It specifies CASSVGPYEQYF. The full variable domain, completed using reference TRBV11-2 and TRBJ2-7, is EAGVAQSPRYKIIEKRQSVAFWCNPISGHATLYWYQQILGQGPKLLIQFQNNGVVDDSQLPKDRFSAERLKGVDSTLKIQPAKLEDSAVYLCASSVGPYEQYFGPGTRLTVT.

There are a few counts of this clone. The V call is TRBV4-1, the J call TRBJ2-1; unclear D gene. CDR1 and CDR2 from the germline V gene are MGHRA and YSYEKL. The length of the CDR3 is 12 residues. The V and J ends lost 3 bases and 6 bases respectively, with 6 bases between them. The chain's CDR3 is CASSHEGNEQFF. The CDR3 DNA reads as TGCGCCAGCAGCCACGAAGGCAATGAGCAGTTCTTC.

This sequence joins TRBV7-6 and TRBJ2-3, with 9 positions matching TRBD2. Germline-derived CDR1 and CDR2 are SGHVS and FNYEAQ. There are 15 residues in the CDR3. With 5 bases clipped from V and 1 base from J, the junction kept 4 bases outside the gene matches. The CDR3: CASSPERGGTDTQYF. DNA for the CDR3: TGTGCCAGCAGCCCGGAGCGGGGGGGCACAGATACGCAGTATTTT. The variable domain in full, with the rest retrieved from reference TRBV7-6 and TRBJ2-3, is GAGVSQSPRYKVTKRGQDVALRCDPISGHVSLYWYRQALGQGPEFLTYFNYEAQQDKSGLPNDRFSAERPEGSISTLTIQRTEQRDSAMYRCASSPERGGTDTQYFGPGTRLTVL.

This chain links TRBV14 with TRBJ2-1, with 10 bases identical to TRBD2. The CDR3 is 16 amino acids. Per the germline V gene, CDR1 is SGHDN and CDR2 is FVKESK. V lost 4 bases, J lost 8 bases, and 11 bases stayed unmatched. This CDR3 reads CASSLIAGGPTDEQFF. The CDR3 bases are TGTGCCAGCAGCCTTATAGCGGGGGGCCCCACCGATGAGCAGTTCTTC.

The chain carries TRBV25-1 and TRBJ1-6; D uncertain. CDR1 MGHDK and CDR2 SYGVNS come from the germline V gene. The CDR3 spans 10 residues. V lost 3 bases to trimming and J lost 16 bases, with 7 bases between them. Here the CDR3 DNA reads TGTGCCAGCAGTGATACCCTACTCCACTTT. It encodes CASSDTLLHF.

V is TRBV11-2 and J is TRBJ1-2; no reliable D call. The V gene lost 4 bases and the J gene lost 4 bases, with 7 bases spanning the gap. In germline, CDR1 is SGHAT, CDR2 FQNNGV. CDR3 length equals 12 residues. The CDR3 protein is CASSSGGYGYTF. The CDR3 DNA follows: TGTGCCAGCAGCTCGGGCGGCTATGGCTACACCTTC.

This clone turned up a few times. V usage is TRBV7-8 and J usage is TRBJ2-5; TRBD1 agrees at 11 bases. V was pared by 1 base and J by 3 bases, with 4 bases of the junction left unmatched. Germline CDR1 reads SGHVS; CDR2 reads FQNEAQ. CDR3 size: 16 residues. The CDR3 reads CASSLVRTGGEETQYF. Here the CDR3 DNA reads TGTGCCAGCAGCTTAGTTCGGACAGGGGGCGAAGAGACCCAGTACTTC. The whole variable domain, filled in from reference TRBV7-8 and TRBJ2-5, reads GAGVSQSPRYKVAKRGQDVALRCDPISGHVSLFWYQQALGQGPEFLTYFQNEAQLDKSGLPSDRFFAERPEGSVSTLKIQRTQQEDSAVYLCASSLVRTGGEETQYFGPGTRLLVL.

This clone was seen a single time. The chain has TRBV13 and TRBJ2-5; D uncertain. Germline V gene lookup returns CDR1 PRHDT and CDR2 FYEKMQ (reference sequence). V lost 4 bases, J lost 5 bases, and 11 bases lay in between. The CDR3 length is 13 residues. CDR3 DNA sequence: TGTGCCAGCAGCTATCCCGCCAGGGAGACCCAGTACTTC. It encodes CASSYPARETQYF.

V is TRBV5-1 and J is TRBJ1-3; 7 nucleotides align to TRBD1. Germline assignment: CDR1 SGHRS and CDR2 YFSETQ. The CDR3 totals 15 residues. The junction had 5 bases not matched to a gene; V was cut back by 1 base and J by 4 bases. The CDR3 DNA follows: TGCGCCAGCAGCTTGTCTTCAGGGGGAGGAAACACCATATATTTT. Amino acids: CASSLSSGGGNTIYF.

In its sample, this clone was seen once. The chain combines TRBV11-2 with TRBJ2-7; perhaps TRBD1 as D (6 bases). V lost 2 bases and J 3 bases, leaving 11 bases between the germline ends. The CDR3 is 14 residues long. Germline CDR1 reads SGHAT; CDR2 reads FQNNGV. The CDR3 DNA reads as TGTGCCAGCAGCTTAAACAGGGATGGCTACGAGCAGTACTTC. Protein product: CASSLNRDGYEQYF.

CDR3 in amino acids: CASSTGDSSTDTQYF. The CDR3 DNA follows: TGCGCCAGCAGCACGGGGGACAGCTCCACAGATACGCAGTATTTT. The rearrangement links TRBV5-1 to TRBJ2-3; perhaps TRBD1 as D (7 bases). Germline CDR1 reads SGHRS; CDR2 reads YFSETQ. The ends were cut back, 4 bases at V and 2 bases at J, with 14 bases in the middle. This CDR3 region has 15 residues. The variable domain in full, with the rest retrieved from reference TRBV5-1 and TRBJ2-3, is KAGVTQTPRYLIKTRGQQVTLSCSPISGHRSVSWYQQTPGQGLQFLFEYFSETQRNKGNFPGRFSGRQFSNSRSEMNVSTLELGDSALYLCASSTGDSSTDTQYFGPGTRLTVL.

Here the CDR3 reads CASSQVPRVGDPEAFF. CDR3 bases: TGCGCCAGCAGCCAAGTTCCAAGGGTCGGGGACCCTGAAGCTTTCTTT. The gene calls are TRBV4-1 and TRBJ1-1; D possibly corresponds to TRBD1 (5 bases). Trimming cost V 1 base and J 6 bases, with 18 bases left between them. The germline CDR1 and CDR2 sequences are MGHRA and YSYEKL. The CDR3 contains 16 residues.

The CDR3 here is CASSQFAGADSGANVLTF. CDR3 in DNA: TGTGCCAGCAGCCAGTTTGCGGGGGCCGACTCTGGGGCCAACGTCCTGACTTTC. The gene calls are TRBV27 and TRBJ2-6, with a weak D call TRBD2 (7 bases). The V and J ends lost 6 bases and 0 bases respectively, with 18 bases between them. CDR1 and CDR2 (germline): MNHEY, SMNVEV (reference sequence). The CDR3 consists of 18 residues. Full variable domain (missing parts from reference TRBV27 and TRBJ2-6): EAQVTQNPRYLITVTGKKLTVTCSQNMNHEYMSWYRQDPGLGLRQIYYSMNVEVTDKGDVPEGYKVSRKEKRNFPLILESPSPNQTSLYFCASSQFAGADSGANVLTFGAGSRLTVL.

The CDR3 spells CASSVGGSPLHF. In nucleotides, the CDR3 is TGTGCCAGCAGCGTCGGCGGTTCACCCCTCCACTTT. The chain has TRBV9 and TRBJ1-6; D not certain. The CDR3 has 12 amino acids. Germline CDR1 is SGDLS and CDR2 is YYNGEE. The V end was cut by 2 bases, the J end by 9 bases, with 6 bases between.

The CDR3 DNA sequence: TGTGCCAGCAGTTACTTGGGCAGGGGTAATGAGCAGTTCTTC. This gives the protein CASSYLGRGNEQFF. This sequence joins TRBV6-5 and TRBJ2-1; a weak D match, TRBD1 (6 bases). The CDR3 is 14 residues long. V lost 1 base and J 7 bases, leaving 11 bases between the germline ends. Germline CDR1 is MNHEY and CDR2 is SVGAGI.

The sample holds a few counts of this clone. J is TRBJ2-7 and V is TRBV25-1, with no clear D. V lost 2 bases, J lost 2 bases, and 7 bases lay in between. Germline CDR1 is MGHDK and CDR2 is SYGVNS. This CDR3 region has 13 residues. CDR3 residues: CASSEREPYEQYF. In DNA form, the CDR3 reads TGTGCCAGCAGTGAACGTGAACCCTACGAGCAGTACTTC.

This clone was observed a few times. The gene calls are TRBV7-2 and TRBJ2-3; weak D call: TRBD2 (5 bases). Trimming removed 5 bases at V and 2 bases at J, with 11 bases between. The CDR3 covers 14 residues. Germline V gene sequence: CDR1 SGHTA, CDR2 FQGNSA. The CDR3 DNA is TGTGCCAGCAGCCCAGGACTGTTCACAGATACGCAGTATTTT. Its translation: CASSPGLFTDTQYF.

Here the CDR3 DNA reads TGTGCCAGCAGCGTAGCAGTCCAGGGGGTACGGGGCTACACCTTC. Protein: CASSVAVQGVRGYTF. The chain has TRBV9 and TRBJ1-2, with 7 bases lining up with TRBD1. The CDR3 totals 15 residues. CDR1 is SGDLS, CDR2 YYNGEE, per germline. Trimming took 0 bases from V and 8 from J; bases not matched to a gene: 10.

This chain uses TRBV15 with TRBJ2-7; weak D call: TRBD1 (6 bases). V lost 0 bases and J lost 2, with 11 bases in between. This CDR3 is 15 amino acids long. CDR1 is LNHNV and CDR2 is YYDKDF in the germline V gene (reference sequence). CDR3 residues: CATSREAGDPYEQYF. The CDR3 DNA follows: TGTGCCACCAGCAGAGAGGCAGGGGACCCCTACGAGCAGTACTTC.

This clone was counted between two and nine times. The chain combines TRBV9 with TRBJ2-5; weak D call: TRBD1 (5 bases). The CDR3 extends over 14 amino acids. Germline lookup yields CDR1 SGDLS and CDR2 YYNGEE. The V and J ends lost 6 bases and 0 bases respectively, with 12 bases between them. The CDR3 region is CASTPRQHQETQYF. CDR3 DNA: TGTGCCAGCACCCCCAGACAGCACCAAGAGACCCAGTACTTC.

The rearrangement uses TRBV4-1 and TRBJ2-3; D gene unclear. The CDR3 length is 15 residues. V was trimmed by 0 bases and J by 2 bases, leaving 9 bases between them. Germline V gene lookup returns CDR1 MGHRA and CDR2 YSYEKL. CDR3 protein: CASSQEGLPTDTQYF. The CDR3 DNA sequence: TGCGCCAGCAGCCAAGAGGGCCTCCCCACAGATACGCAGTATTTT.

The chain carries TRBV7-2 and TRBJ1-1; D remains ambiguous. V gave up 2 bases and J gave up 0 bases, with 16 bases separating them. Looked up from germline, CDR1 is SGHTA and CDR2 is FQGNSA. CDR3 length: 17 residues. CDR3 sequence: CASSLRSPFELNTEAFF. The CDR3 DNA is TGTGCCAGCAGCTTAAGGAGCCCATTTGAATTGAACACTGAAGCTTTCTTT.

This clone is termed medium-sized. This sequence joins TRBV7-9 and TRBJ2-7, with D unresolved. Trimming pared 5 bases from V and 6 bases from J, leaving 17 bases between. Per germline, CDR1 SEHNR and CDR2 FQNEAQ (reference sequence). The CDR3 runs to 14 residues. CDR3 nucleotide sequence: TGTGCCAGCAGCCTAGACCCGCCCGCACTCGAGCAGTACTTC. Translating gives CASSLDPPALEQYF.